This TCR beta chain was recovered during a study of cytomegalovirus exposure and HLA in healthy donors. Study at large: As released early, the data held 65 million to 90 million unique TCRs from HLA-typed donors.

Use of 60 Vbeta and 13 Jbeta primers characterized the PCR. Sequencing used immunoSEQ multiplex PCR; TCRdb keeps in-frame clones, though not all of them. Seen here are approximately 150,000 clones, almost 75% observed once, and the top ten hold under 5.5%. The sample was PBMCs. The sequence was obtained from a woman aged 18-29 years in good health and CMV-seropositive.

This CDR3 is CASSSTGDTENTEAFF. CDR3 bases: TGTGCCAGCAGCTCCACAGGTGATACTGAGAACACTGAAGCTTTCTTT. The chain uses TRBV7-9 and TRBJ1-1, with TRBD1 as a possible D gene (5 bases). The V gene's germline CDR1 is SEHNR and CDR2 FQNEAQ (reference sequence). This CDR3 spans 16 amino acids. V lost 4 bases, J lost 1 base, and 16 bases lay in between.